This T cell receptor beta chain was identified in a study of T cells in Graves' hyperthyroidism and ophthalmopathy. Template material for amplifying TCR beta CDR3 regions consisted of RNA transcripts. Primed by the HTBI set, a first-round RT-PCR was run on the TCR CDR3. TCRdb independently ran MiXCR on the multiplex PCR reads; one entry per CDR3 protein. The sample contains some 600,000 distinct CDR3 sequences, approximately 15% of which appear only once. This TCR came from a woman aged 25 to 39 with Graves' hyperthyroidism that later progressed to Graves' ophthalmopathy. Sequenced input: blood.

The DNA of the CDR3 is TGTGCCAGCAGTGACTCTAGCGGGAGGGTGGGGGAGACCCAGTACTTC. Its translation: CASSDSSGRVGETQYF. The genes are TRBV2 and TRBJ2-5, with TRBD2 identical over 12 bases. CDR3 length: 16 residues. Germline V lookup: CDR1 SNHLY, CDR2 FYNNEI. Unmatched junction bases numbered 7, after V lost 3 bases and J lost 5 bases.